The text below deals with one TCR beta chain. The antigen is not known. This entry is derived from a study of T cell repertoires in cytomegalovirus infection. Study in general: In public TCR beta signatures, there were indications of both CMV infection and matching HLA type. Overall study results and limits: Accumulated public TCR beta family frequency recognized individuals carrying CMV together with the relevant HLA. CMV-specific TCR beta clonotypes restricted by HLA-C were the ones dominating the ex vivo response.

With 5 bases removed from V and 6 bases from J, the gap between germline ends came to 8 bases. The CDR3 contains 11 residues. Germline V lookup: CDR1 SGHRS, CDR2 YFSETQ. TCRdb ran MiXCR on the reads and lists one entry per CDR3 protein. This sample has 630,000 or so distinct CDR3 sequences, with around 24% found just once. The chain joins TRBV5-1 to TRBJ1-1; D unclear. The source material was CD8+ T cells from PBMCs. The receptor was derived from a human donor in good health (CMV status not recorded). Some clones in this sample may be carry-over from other donors' samples. The CDR3 reads CASRAGSEAFF. CDR3 bases: TGCGCCAGCAGAGCGGGATCTGAAGCTTTCTTT.